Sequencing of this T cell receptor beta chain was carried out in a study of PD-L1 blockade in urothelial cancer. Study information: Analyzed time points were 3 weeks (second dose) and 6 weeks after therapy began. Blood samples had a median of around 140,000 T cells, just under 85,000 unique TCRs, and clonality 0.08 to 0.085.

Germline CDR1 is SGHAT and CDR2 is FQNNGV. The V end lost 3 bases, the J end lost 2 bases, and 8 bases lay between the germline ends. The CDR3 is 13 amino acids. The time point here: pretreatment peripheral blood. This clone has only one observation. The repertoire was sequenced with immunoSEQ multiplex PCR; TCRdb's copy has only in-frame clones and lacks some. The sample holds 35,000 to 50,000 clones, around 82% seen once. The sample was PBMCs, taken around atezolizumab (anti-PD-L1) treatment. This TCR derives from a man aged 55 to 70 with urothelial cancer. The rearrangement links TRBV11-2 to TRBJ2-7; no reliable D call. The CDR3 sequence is CASSFQNPYEQYF. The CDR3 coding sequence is TGTGCCAGCAGCTTTCAGAATCCCTACGAGCAGTACTTC.